These T cell receptor beta chains were read from a single sample in a study of blood T cell repertoires in COVID-19. TCRdb's copy holds only in-frame clones and misses some; the assay was immunoSEQ multiplex PCR. The sample includes 40,000 to 45,000 clones, about 89% of them seen just once. Sample: peripheral blood. The receptors were gathered from a man between 45 and 60 years old with active COVID-19. CDR3s include the opening cysteine and the closing phenylalanine or tryptophan. The D gene is left open where the match is weak. Clone size is stated in some rows and not others, as once, few, many or a class when expanded.

CDR3nt | CDR3aa | v_gene | abundance | d_gene | j_gene
TGCGCCAGCAGTGATCGGCTCGGGAAAGATACGCAGTATTTT | CASSDRLGKDTQYF | TRBV10-1 | - | - | TRBJ2-3
TGTGCCAGCAGCCCTGAGGACAGGGGAAGGGGTAATGAAAAACTGTTTTTT | CASSPEDRGRGNEKLFF | TRBV9 | - | TRBD1 | TRBJ1-4
TGTGCCAGCAGTACAGAGATCTACGAGCAGTACTTC | CASSTEIYEQYF | TRBV28 | - | - | TRBJ2-7
TGTGCCAGTAGTTTTGGGCCCTACGAGCAGTACTTC | CASSFGPYEQYF | TRBV25-1 | - | - | TRBJ2-7
TGTGCCATCACTGGGACAGGGTTACAAGGCTACACCTTC | CAITGTGLQGYTF | TRBV10-3 | once | TRBD1 | TRBJ1-2
TGTGCCAGCCTTGAAGCTAGCGCGTACCAAGAGACCCAGTACTTC | CASLEASAYQETQYF | TRBV28 | - | - | TRBJ2-5
TGTGCCAGCCGGGCCTGGACACCCTATAGCAATCAGCCCCAGCATTTT | CASRAWTPYSNQPQHF | TRBV19 | - | - | TRBJ1-5
TGTGCCAGCAGCCATGAGCCCACTTTCTATGGCTACACCTTC | CASSHEPTFYGYTF | TRBV3-1/TRBV3-2 | once | - | TRBJ1-2
TGTGCCAGCAGCGACCGCCCCATCCAGGGGAATAAGTATTTT | CASSDRPIQGNKYF | TRBV9 | - | - | TRBJ2-3
TGTGCCAGCAACCAGCATTCCCCGGGGACAAACAATGAGCAGTTCTTC | CASNQHSPGTNNEQFF | TRBV28 | - | - | TRBJ2-1
TGTGCCAGCAGTCCAGGACAGGGCCCAGATACGCAGTATTTT | CASSPGQGPDTQYF | TRBV6-6 | - | TRBD1 | TRBJ2-3
TGTGCCAGCAGTTTAAATTCTGGGCAGGGCCCAAATGAAAAACTGTTTTTT | CASSLNSGQGPNEKLFF | TRBV27 | - | - | TRBJ1-4
TGTGCCAGCAGCGGTTCAGGGAACACTGAAGCTTTCTTT | CASSGSGNTEAFF | TRBV7-9 | - | - | TRBJ1-1
TGTGCCAGCAGTTATCCTGACAGGTCCCCACACTACGAGCAGTACTTC | CASSYPDRSPHYEQYF | TRBV6-6 | - | - | TRBJ2-7
TGTGCCAGTAGTGTAGCGGGAGTGGCAGATACGCAGTATTTT | CASSVAGVADTQYF | TRBV19 | - | TRBD2 | TRBJ2-3
TGTGCCAGCAGCGTAGTGGCGGGACGCCAAGAGACCCAGTACTTC | CASSVVAGRQETQYF | TRBV9 | - | - | TRBJ2-5
TGTGCCAGTAGTATCGCGTCGGGGAACTATGGCTACACCTTC | CASSIASGNYGYTF | TRBV19 | - | - | TRBJ1-2
TGTGCCAGCAGCTTGGACTCCTTCGATACGCAGTATTTT | CASSLDSFDTQYF | TRBV7-2 | - | - | TRBJ2-3
TGTGCCAGCAGTTCCCTAACGAACGGCTACACCTTC | CASSSLTNGYTF | TRBV12-3/TRBV12-4 | - | - | TRBJ1-2
TGTGCCAGCTCACTACTACTAGCGGGAAGCACAGATACGCAGTATTTT | CASSLLLAGSTDTQYF | TRBV18 | - | TRBD2 | TRBJ2-3
TGTGCCACCAGTGGGGGACAGGGGGCCCACGAGCAGTACTTC | CATSGGQGAHEQYF | TRBV24-1 | - | TRBD1 | TRBJ2-7
TGTGCCAGCAGTTTAGTGGGACAGGGGCCCCCGGTCTATGGCTACACCTTC | CASSLVGQGPPVYGYTF | TRBV28 | - | TRBD1 | TRBJ1-2
TGTGCCAGCAGCCAAGAAGGGACAAGTAAAAACATTCAGTACTTC | CASSQEGTSKNIQYF | TRBV4-2 | once | - | TRBJ2-4
TGTGCCAGCAGCCAAGATCGAGGGGGAATGCGCTACGAGCAGTACTTC | CASSQDRGGMRYEQYF | TRBV3-1/TRBV3-2 | - | - | TRBJ2-7
TGCGCCAGCAGCCCCTTTTTGCGGGAGACCGGGGAGCTGTTTTTT | CASSPFLRETGELFF | TRBV4-1 | - | TRBD2 | TRBJ2-2
TGTGCCAGCAGTTGGCTCTCGGACAGCGACTATGGCTACACCTTC | CASSWLSDSDYGYTF | TRBV6-2/TRBV6-3 | - | - | TRBJ1-2
TGTGCCAGCAGTCCCCGGGTAGCGGGAGCGACCGGGGAGCTGTTTTTT | CASSPRVAGATGELFF | TRBV2 | - | TRBD2 | TRBJ2-2
TGTGCCAGCCCGGGGGGGACCGTCTCCTACGAGCAGTACTTC | CASPGGTVSYEQYF | TRBV21-1 | - | - | TRBJ2-7
TGTGCCACCAGCAGTGGAGTTAGCGGGGGGTACAATGAGCAGTTCTTC | CATSSGVSGGYNEQFF | TRBV15 | - | TRBD2 | TRBJ2-1
TGTGCCAGCAGTTCCCCGGACAGGGGCAATGGCTACACCTTC | CASSSPDRGNGYTF | TRBV27 | - | TRBD1 | TRBJ1-2
TGTGCCAGCAGCGGGACTGAAGCTTTCTTT | CASSGTEAFF | TRBV28 | - | - | TRBJ1-1
TGTGCCAGCAGAAGGGACGTTCAGGGGGAAAACACCATATATTTT | CASRRDVQGENTIYF | TRBV6-6 | - | TRBD1 | TRBJ1-3
TGTGCCAGCAGCCAAGATTACGGGACGGGAGACAATGAGCAGTTCTTC | CASSQDYGTGDNEQFF | TRBV3-1/TRBV3-2 | - | - | TRBJ2-1
TGTGCCAGCAGCCAAGTGACAGGGACCGAGCAGTACTTC | CASSQVTGTEQYF | TRBV3-1/TRBV3-2 | - | TRBD1 | TRBJ2-7
TGTGCCAGTCACCGCTCGAGCGGGGGCCGGGAGCAGTTCTTC | CASHRSSGGREQFF | TRBV19 | - | TRBD2 | TRBJ2-1
TGTGCCAGGCAGGGGGCGGAAGGCGAGCAGTACTTC | CARQGAEGEQYF | TRBV2 | - | TRBD1 | TRBJ2-7
TGTGCCAGCAGTGCTCCCCGGACAGGGTTATTCGAGCAGTACTTC | CASSAPRTGLFEQYF | TRBV27 | few | TRBD1 | TRBJ2-7
TGTGCCATCAGTGGACTAGCGGGACGTACAGATACGCAGTATTTT | CAISGLAGRTDTQYF | TRBV10-3 | - | TRBD2 | TRBJ2-3
TGTGCCAGCAGCCCCCTAGGTAGCGGGAGGGCTCGGGACGAGCAGTACTTC | CASSPLGSGRARDEQYF | TRBV3-1/TRBV3-2 | - | TRBD2 | TRBJ2-7
TGTGCCAGCAGCCAAGATCTGTATAGGGTTCGACTAGCGGGAGAGGGAGAGACCCAGTACTTC | CASSQDLYRVRLAGEGETQYF | TRBV4-2 | - | TRBD2 | TRBJ2-5
TGTGCCAGCAGTCGCTCCAGGGCAGCTGATTCACCCCTCCACTTT | CASSRSRAADSPLHF | TRBV27 | few | - | TRBJ1-6
TGTGCCAGCAGTTATTTGGGGGGGGAGGTAGGCACTGAAGCTTTCTTT | CASSYLGGEVGTEAFF | TRBV6-2/TRBV6-3 | - | - | TRBJ1-1
TGCAGCGTTGAAGGCTTCGGGAAAGATTACAATGAGCAGTTCTTC | CSVEGFGKDYNEQFF | TRBV29-1 | - | - | TRBJ2-1
TGTGCCAGCAGCTTAGTAGACGGTGGAGGCAATGAGCAGTTCTTC | CASSLVDGGGNEQFF | TRBV7-2 | - | - | TRBJ2-1
TGTGCCTGGAGTGTATCCGGACTAGTGGGCACCGGGGAGCTGTTTTTT | CAWSVSGLVGTGELFF | TRBV30 | - | TRBD2 | TRBJ2-2
TGCGCCAGCAGCCAAGATTCCGGGTCCGAAGCTTTCTTT | CASSQDSGSEAFF | TRBV4-3 | - | - | TRBJ1-1
TGTGCCAGCAGTTTGTCAGTCTATGGCTACACCTTC | CASSLSVYGYTF | TRBV28 | - | - | TRBJ1-2
TGTGCCAGCAGTTACTCGGGCCGAACGGGAGGGCACGAGCAGTACTTC | CASSYSGRTGGHEQYF | TRBV6-2/TRBV6-3 | few | TRBD2 | TRBJ2-7
TGTGCCAGCAGTATTCGACAGTCGAACACTGAAGCTTTCTTT | CASSIRQSNTEAFF | TRBV27 | - | - | TRBJ1-1
TGTGCCAGCAGCCCAAATGAGCAGTTCTTC | CASSPNEQFF | TRBV7-9 | - | - | TRBJ2-1
TGTGCCAGCAGCTTAGTTCGAGCGGGAGTTACCGATGAGCAGTTCTTC | CASSLVRAGVTDEQFF | TRBV13 | - | TRBD2 | TRBJ2-1
TGTGCCAGTAGTATAGTCCCGAGCCAAGAGACCCAGTACTTC | CASSIVPSQETQYF | TRBV19 | once | - | TRBJ2-5
TGTGCCAGCAGTTTTAGCGGGAGTGTGTTGACAGATACGCAGTATTTT | CASSFSGSVLTDTQYF | TRBV3-1/TRBV3-2 | - | TRBD2 | TRBJ2-3
TGTGCCAGCAGCGTAGCTGCTAGCGGGAGCGGAGGAGAGACCCAGTACTTC | CASSVAASGSGGETQYF | TRBV9 | - | TRBD2 | TRBJ2-5
TGTGCCAGCAGCAATAGGGAGGGATACGAGCAGTACTTC | CASSNREGYEQYF | TRBV7-3 | - | TRBD2 | TRBJ2-7
TGTGCCAGCAGCCTGGACAGGGGAGGCTACGAGCAGTACTTC | CASSLDRGGYEQYF | TRBV6-5 | - | TRBD1 | TRBJ2-7
TGTGCCAGCAGCTTAGATGGAGGGCCTACACACAATGAGCAGTTCTTC | CASSLDGGPTHNEQFF | TRBV11-1 | - | - | TRBJ2-1
TGTGCCAGCAGCTTAGGCCCTCCGGGGGGGCGATCTGAAGCTTTCTTT | CASSLGPPGGRSEAFF | TRBV7-2 | - | - | TRBJ1-1
TGCGCCAGCAGCTTGGGGGGTGGACAGGGAAGACTGTTTTTT | CASSLGGGQGRLFF | TRBV5-1 | few | TRBD1 | TRBJ1-4
TGTGCCAGCAGTAATCGAGAAGACAGCGCCAATGAAAAACTGTTTTTT | CASSNREDSANEKLFF | TRBV4-2 | once | - | TRBJ1-4